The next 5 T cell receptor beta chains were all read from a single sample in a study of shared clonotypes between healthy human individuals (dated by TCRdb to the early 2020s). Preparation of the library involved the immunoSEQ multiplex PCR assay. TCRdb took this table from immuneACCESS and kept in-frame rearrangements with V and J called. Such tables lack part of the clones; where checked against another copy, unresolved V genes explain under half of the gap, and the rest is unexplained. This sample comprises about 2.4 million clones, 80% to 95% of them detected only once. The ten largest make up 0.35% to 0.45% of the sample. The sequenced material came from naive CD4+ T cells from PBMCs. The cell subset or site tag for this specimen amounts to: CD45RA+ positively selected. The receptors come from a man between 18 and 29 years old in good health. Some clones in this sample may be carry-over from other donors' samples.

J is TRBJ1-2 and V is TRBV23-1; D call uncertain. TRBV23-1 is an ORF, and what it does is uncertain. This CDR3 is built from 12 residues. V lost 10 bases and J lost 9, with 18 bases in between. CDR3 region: CATRRGTKCYTF. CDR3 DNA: TGCGCCACCCGACGAGGCACCAAATGCTACACCTTC.

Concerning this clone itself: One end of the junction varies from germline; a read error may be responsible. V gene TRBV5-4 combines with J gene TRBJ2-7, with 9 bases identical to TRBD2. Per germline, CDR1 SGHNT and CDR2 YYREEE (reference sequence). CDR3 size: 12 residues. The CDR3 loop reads CASSYLAGSPAF. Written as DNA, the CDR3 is TGTGCCAGCAGCTACCTAGCGGGAAGCCCCGCTTTC.

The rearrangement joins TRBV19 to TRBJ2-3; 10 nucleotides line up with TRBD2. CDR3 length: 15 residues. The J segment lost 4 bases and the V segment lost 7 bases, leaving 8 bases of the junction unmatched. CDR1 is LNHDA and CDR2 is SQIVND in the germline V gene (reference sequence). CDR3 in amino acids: CASNKREGPSDTQYF. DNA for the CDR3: TGTGCCAGTAACAAGCGGGAGGGCCCATCAGATACGCAGTATTTT.

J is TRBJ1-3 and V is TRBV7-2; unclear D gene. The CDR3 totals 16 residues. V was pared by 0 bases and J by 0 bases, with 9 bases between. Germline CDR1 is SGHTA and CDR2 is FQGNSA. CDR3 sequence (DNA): TGTGCCAGCAGCTTAGCTGCCGGCTCCTCTGGAAACACCATATATTTT. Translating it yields CASSLAAGSSGNTIYF.

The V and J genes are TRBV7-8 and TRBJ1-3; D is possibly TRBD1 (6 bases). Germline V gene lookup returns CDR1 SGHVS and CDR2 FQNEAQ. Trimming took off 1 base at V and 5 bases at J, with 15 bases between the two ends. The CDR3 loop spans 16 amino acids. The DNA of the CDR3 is TGTGCCAGCAGCTTAGGGCAGGGGCTGGCGCGAAACACCATATATTTT. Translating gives CASSLGQGLARNTIYF.